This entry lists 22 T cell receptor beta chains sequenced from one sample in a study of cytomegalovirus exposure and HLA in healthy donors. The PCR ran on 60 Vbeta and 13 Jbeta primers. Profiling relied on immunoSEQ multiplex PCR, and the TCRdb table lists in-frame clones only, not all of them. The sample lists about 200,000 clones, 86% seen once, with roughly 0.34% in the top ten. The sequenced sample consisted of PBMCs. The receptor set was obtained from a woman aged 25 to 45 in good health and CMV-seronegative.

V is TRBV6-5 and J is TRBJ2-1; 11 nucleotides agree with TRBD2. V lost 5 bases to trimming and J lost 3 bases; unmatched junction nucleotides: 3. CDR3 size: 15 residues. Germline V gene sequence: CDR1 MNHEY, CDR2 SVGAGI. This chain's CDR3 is CASSRTSGFYNEQFF. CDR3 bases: TGTGCCAGCAGTCGGACTAGCGGGTTCTACAATGAGCAGTTCTTC.

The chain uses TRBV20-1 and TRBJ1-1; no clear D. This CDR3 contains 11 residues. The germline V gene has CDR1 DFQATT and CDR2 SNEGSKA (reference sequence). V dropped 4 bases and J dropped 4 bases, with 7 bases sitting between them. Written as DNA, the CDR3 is TGCAGTGCTAAAGAGAGCACTGAAGCTTTCTTT. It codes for CSAKESTEAFF.

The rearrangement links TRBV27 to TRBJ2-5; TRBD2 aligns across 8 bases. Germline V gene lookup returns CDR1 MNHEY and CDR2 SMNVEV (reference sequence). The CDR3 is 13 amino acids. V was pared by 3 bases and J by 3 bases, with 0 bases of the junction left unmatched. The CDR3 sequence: CASSFSGEETQYF. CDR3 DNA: TGTGCCAGCAGTTTTAGCGGGGAAGAGACCCAGTACTTC.

The CDR3 DNA reads as TGCGCCAGCTGCCGGGGACAGACCCAAGAGACCCAGTACTTC. As protein: CASCRGQTQETQYF. The chain has TRBV5-1 and TRBJ2-5, with 7 bases that match TRBD1. CDR3 length equals 14 residues. V shed 7 bases and J 1 base; nucleotides not matched to a gene: 7. Germline-derived CDR1 and CDR2 are SGHRS and YFSETQ.

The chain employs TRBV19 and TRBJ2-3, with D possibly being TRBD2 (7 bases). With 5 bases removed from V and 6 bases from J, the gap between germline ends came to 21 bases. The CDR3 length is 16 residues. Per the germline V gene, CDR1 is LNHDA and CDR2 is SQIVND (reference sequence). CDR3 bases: TGTGCCAGTAGTTTAACTAGTGGGGGGGCGTGGGATACGCAGTATTTT. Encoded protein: CASSLTSGGAWDTQYF.

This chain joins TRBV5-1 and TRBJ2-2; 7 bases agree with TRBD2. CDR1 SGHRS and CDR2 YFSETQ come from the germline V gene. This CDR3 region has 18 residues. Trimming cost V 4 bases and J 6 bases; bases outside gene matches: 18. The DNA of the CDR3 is TGCGCCAGCAGCACGACGTTATCCGGCGGGAGTCTCGCCGGGGAGCTGTTTTTT. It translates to CASSTTLSGGSLAGELFF. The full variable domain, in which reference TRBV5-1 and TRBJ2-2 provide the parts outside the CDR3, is KAGVTQTPRYLIKTRGQQVTLSCSPISGHRSVSWYQQTPGQGLQFLFEYFSETQRNKGNFPGRFSGRQFSNSRSEMNVSTLELGDSALYLCASSTTLSGGSLAGELFFGEGSRLTVL.

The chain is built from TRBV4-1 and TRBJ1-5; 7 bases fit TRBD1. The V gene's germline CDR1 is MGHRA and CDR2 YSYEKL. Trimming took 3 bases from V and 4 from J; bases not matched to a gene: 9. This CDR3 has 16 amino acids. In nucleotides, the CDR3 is TGCGCCAGCAGCCATGGAGGAGGGGGCCTGAATCAGCCCCAGCATTTT. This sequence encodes CASSHGGGGLNQPQHF.

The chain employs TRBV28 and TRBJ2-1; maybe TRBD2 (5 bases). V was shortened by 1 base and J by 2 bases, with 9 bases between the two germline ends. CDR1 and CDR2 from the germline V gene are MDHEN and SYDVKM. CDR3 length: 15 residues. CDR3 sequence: CASSLLDLTYNEQFF. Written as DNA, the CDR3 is TGTGCCAGCAGTTTATTGGACTTAACCTACAATGAGCAGTTCTTC.

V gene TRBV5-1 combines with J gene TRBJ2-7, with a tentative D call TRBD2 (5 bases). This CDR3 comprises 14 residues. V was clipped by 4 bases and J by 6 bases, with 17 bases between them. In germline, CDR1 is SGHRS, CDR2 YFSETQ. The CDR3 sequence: CASSAASGTGEQYF. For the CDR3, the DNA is TGCGCCAGCAGCGCCGCAAGCGGCACGGGCGAGCAGTACTTC.

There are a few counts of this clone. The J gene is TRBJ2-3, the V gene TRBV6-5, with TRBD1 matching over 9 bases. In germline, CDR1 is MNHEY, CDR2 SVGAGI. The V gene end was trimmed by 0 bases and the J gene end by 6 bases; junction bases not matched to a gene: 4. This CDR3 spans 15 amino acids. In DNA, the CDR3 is TGTGCCAGCAGTTACTCCGGGACAGGGATGGATACGCAGTATTTT. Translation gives CASSYSGTGMDTQYF.

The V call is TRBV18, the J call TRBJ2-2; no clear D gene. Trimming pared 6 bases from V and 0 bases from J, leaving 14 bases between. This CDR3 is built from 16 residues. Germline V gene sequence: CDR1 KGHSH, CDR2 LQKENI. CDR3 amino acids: CASSLIYSSNTGELFF. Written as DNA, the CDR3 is TGTGCCAGCTCCCTCATCTACTCTTCGAACACCGGGGAGCTGTTTTTT.

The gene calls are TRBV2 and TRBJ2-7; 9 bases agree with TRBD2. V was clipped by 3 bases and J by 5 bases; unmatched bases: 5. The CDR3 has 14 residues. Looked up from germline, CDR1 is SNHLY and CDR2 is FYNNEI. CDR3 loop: CASSDAGGRHEQYF. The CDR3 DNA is TGTGCCAGCAGTGATGCGGGGGGGCGCCACGAGCAGTACTTC.

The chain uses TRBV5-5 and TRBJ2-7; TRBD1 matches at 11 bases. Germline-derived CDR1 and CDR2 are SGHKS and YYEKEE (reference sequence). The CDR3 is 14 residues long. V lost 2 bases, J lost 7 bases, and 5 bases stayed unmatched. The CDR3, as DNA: TGTGCCAGCAGCTTCGGACAGGGGGCGCGGGAGCAGTACTTC. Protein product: CASSFGQGAREQYF.

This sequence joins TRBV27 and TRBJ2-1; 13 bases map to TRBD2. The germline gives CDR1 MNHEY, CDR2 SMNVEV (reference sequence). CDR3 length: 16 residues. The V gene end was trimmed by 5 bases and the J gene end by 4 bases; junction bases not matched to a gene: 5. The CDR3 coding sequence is TGTGCCAGCAGTCGGACTAGCGGGGGTATTTACAATGAGCAGTTCTTC. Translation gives CASSRTSGGIYNEQFF.

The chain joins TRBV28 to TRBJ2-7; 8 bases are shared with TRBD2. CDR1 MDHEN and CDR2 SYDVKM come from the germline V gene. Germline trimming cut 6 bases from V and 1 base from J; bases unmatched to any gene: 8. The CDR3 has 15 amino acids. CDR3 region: CASSSRSGISYEQYF. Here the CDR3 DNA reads TGTGCCAGCAGCTCCCGTAGCGGGATATCCTACGAGCAGTACTTC. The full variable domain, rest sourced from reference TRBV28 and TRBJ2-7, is DVKVTQSSRYLVKRTGEKVFLECVQDMDHENMFWYRQDPGLGLRLIYFSYDVKMKEKGDIPEGYSVSREKKERFSLILESASTNQTSMYLCASSSRSGISYEQYFGPGTRLTVT.

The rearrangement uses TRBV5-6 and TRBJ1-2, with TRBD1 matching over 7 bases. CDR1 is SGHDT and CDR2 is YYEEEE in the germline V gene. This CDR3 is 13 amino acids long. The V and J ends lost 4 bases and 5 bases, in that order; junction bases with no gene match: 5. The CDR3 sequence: CASSRTGWYGYTF. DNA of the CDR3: TGTGCCAGCAGCCGGACAGGATGGTATGGCTACACCTTC.

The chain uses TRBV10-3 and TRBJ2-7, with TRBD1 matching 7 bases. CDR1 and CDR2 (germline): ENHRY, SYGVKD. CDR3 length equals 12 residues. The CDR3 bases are TGTGCGACGGTGGGACAGAGCTACGAGCAGTACTTC. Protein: CATVGQSYEQYF.

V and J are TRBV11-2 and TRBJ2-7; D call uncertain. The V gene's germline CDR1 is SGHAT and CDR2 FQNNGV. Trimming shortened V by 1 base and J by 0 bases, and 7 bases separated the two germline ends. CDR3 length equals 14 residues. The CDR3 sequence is CASSLGAGSYEQYF. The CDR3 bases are TGTGCCAGCAGCTTAGGGGCCGGCTCCTACGAGCAGTACTTC.

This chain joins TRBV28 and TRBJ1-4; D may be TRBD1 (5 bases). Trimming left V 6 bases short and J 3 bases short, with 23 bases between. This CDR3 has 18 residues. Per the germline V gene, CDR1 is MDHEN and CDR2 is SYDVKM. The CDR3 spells CASRGLDPSGGSNEKLFF. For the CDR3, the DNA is TGTGCCAGCAGGGGCCTTGACCCCTCGGGGGGATCTAATGAAAAACTGTTTTTT.

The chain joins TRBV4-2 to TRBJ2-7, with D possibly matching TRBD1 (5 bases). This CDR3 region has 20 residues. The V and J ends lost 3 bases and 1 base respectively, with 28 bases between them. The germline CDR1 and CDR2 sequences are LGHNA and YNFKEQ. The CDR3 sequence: CASSQGPNRGHSTLSYEQYF. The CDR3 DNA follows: TGTGCCAGCAGCCAGGGCCCGAATAGGGGTCACAGTACACTTTCCTACGAGCAGTACTTC.

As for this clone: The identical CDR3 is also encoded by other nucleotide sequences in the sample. The CDR3 spells CASGGQVIVHEQYF. As DNA, the CDR3 is TGTGCCAGCGGAGGACAGGTCATTGTCCACGAGCAGTACTTC. This sequence joins TRBV6-1 and TRBJ2-7; the match to TRBD1 covers 7 bases. Germline V gives CDR1 MNHNS, CDR2 SASEGT. The CDR3 runs to 14 residues. With 8 bases clipped from V and 5 bases from J, the junction kept 12 bases outside the gene matches.

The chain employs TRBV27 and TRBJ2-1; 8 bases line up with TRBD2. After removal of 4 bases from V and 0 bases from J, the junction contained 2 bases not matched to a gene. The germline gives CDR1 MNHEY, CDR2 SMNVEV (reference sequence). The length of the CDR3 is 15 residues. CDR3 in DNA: TGTGCCAGCAGTTATAGCGGGAACTCCTACAATGAGCAGTTCTTC. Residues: CASSYSGNSYNEQFF.